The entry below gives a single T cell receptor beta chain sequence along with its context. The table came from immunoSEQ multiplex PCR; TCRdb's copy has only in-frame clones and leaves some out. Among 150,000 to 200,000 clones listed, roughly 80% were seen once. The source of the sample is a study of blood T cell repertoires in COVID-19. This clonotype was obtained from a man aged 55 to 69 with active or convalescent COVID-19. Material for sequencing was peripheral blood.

CDR3 loop: CASSPQAGDSDHEQYF. The CDR3 nucleotides are TGTGCCAGCTCACCACAAGCGGGAGACTCTGACCACGAGCAGTACTTC. The gene calls are TRBV18 and TRBJ2-7; TRBD2 matches 8 bases. The CDR3 spans 16 residues. The germline CDR1 and CDR2 sequences are KGHSH and LQKENI. After removal of 1 base from V and 5 bases from J, the junction contained 10 bases not matched to a gene.